These 9 T cell receptor beta chains came from one sample sequenced in a study of T cell clonality in common variable immunodeficiency. This table comes from immunoSEQ multiplex PCR, and its TCRdb copy is limited to in-frame clones, with some not included. The sample holds tens of thousands of clones, and no clone turns up only once. Input material: peripheral blood mononuclear cells. Receptor source: a person between 18 and 75 years old in good health.

This clone was seen at least ten times. Read data end 3 residues before the CDR3 end; the end is taken from the germline J gene. The chain combines TRBV14 with TRBJ2-7, with TRBD1 matching 7 bases. The CDR3 is made up of 15 amino acids. Germline V gives CDR1 SGHDN, CDR2 FVKESK. J gave up 3 bases and V 1 base, and 6 bases lay outside the gene matches. CDR3 amino acids: CASSQGLGQSYEQYF. CDR3 DNA, as far as it was read: TGTGCCAGCAGCCAAGGTCTGGGACAGAGCTACGAG.

This clone was counted between two and nine times. The read is 3 residues too short to cover the CDR3 end, so that end is filled in from the germline J gene. The V and J genes are TRBV20-1 and TRBJ2-3; 15 nucleotides agree with TRBD2. The germline V gene has CDR1 DFQATT and CDR2 SNEGSKA (reference sequence). This CDR3 is built from 17 residues. The ends lost 6 bases at V and 4 bases at J; junction bases unmatched: 11. CDR3 amino acids: CSARPYGLAGGPDTQYF. The part of the CDR3 DNA that was read is TGCAGTGCCCGCCCGTACGGACTAGCGGGAGGGCCAGATACG.

This clone appeared many times. The CDR3 is cut off 3 residues early in the read; its end comes from the germline J gene. This chain joins TRBV6-2 or TRBV6-3 and TRBJ1-1; D unclear. Germline values: CDR1 MNHEY, CDR2 SVGEGT. There are 13 residues in the CDR3. Trimming took 8 bases from V and 0 from J, leaving 10 bases between them. This chain's CDR3 is CASSSQVNTEAFF. The sequenced part of the CDR3 DNA is TGTGCCAGCTCCTCTCAGGTGAACACTGAA.

This clone has a count of ten or more. The missing CDR3 end, 3 residues past where the read stops, is filled in from the germline J gene. The chain combines TRBV28 with TRBJ1-3, with 11 nucleotides matching TRBD1. Germline lookup yields CDR1 MDHEN and CDR2 SYDVKM. CDR3 size: 18 residues. Losses at the gene ends were 1 base for V and 2 bases for J; bases not matched to a gene: 7. Incomplete CDR3 DNA: TGTGCCAGCAGTTTATATGGGACAGGGGGAAATCCTGGAAACACC. It yields the protein CASSLYGTGGNPGNT. The full CDR3 sequence reads CASSLYGTGGNPGNTIYF.

This clone showed up many times. The sequenced fragment ends 3 residues before the CDR3 boundary, so the rest is inferred from the germline J gene. The chain combines TRBV19 with TRBJ1-5; D not resolved. The CDR3 contains 15 residues. Germline values: CDR1 LNHDA, CDR2 SQIVND (reference sequence). Trimming pared 3 bases from V and 0 bases from J, leaving 9 bases between. Incomplete CDR3 DNA: TGTGCCAGTAGTATCTTACACAATAGCAATCAGCCC. It is translated as CASSILHNSNQP. The CDR3 reads in full as CASSILHNSNQPQHF.

This clone has a count of ten or more. The CDR3 end lies 3 residues beyond the end of the read and is filled in from the germline J gene. The V and J genes are TRBV5-4 and TRBJ2-3; 8 bases line up with TRBD2. Trimming removed 0 bases from V and 4 bases from J; junction bases left unmatched: 7. The CDR3 loop spans 16 amino acids. Looked up from germline, CDR1 is SGHNT and CDR2 is YYREEE (reference sequence). The CDR3 DNA, read in part, is TGTGCCAGCAGCTTGGAAAGCGGGAGTTACCCAGATACG. It yields the protein CASSLESGSYPDT. In full, the CDR3 reads CASSLESGSYPDTQYF.

This clone was observed a handful of times. The read halts 3 residues ahead of the CDR3 end, with the missing end drawn from the germline J gene. The rearrangement joins TRBV7-3 to TRBJ1-2; D remains ambiguous. The CDR3 is 17 residues long. Germline lookup yields CDR1 SGHTA and CDR2 FQGTGA. The covered CDR3 bases are TGTGCCAGCAGCTTGAAAAGCGGGCCTAGCTCCTACAATGAC. Its translation: CASSLKSGPSSYND. The complete CDR3 protein is CASSLKSGPSSYNDYTF.

There are many counts of this clone. The missing CDR3 end, 3 residues past where the read stops, is filled in from the germline J gene. The rearrangement joins TRBV5-1 to TRBJ2-2; TRBD2 matches 13 bases. The germline gives CDR1 SGHRS, CDR2 YFSETQ. The CDR3 runs 17 residues. V trimming: 4 bases; J trimming: 6 bases; junction bases outside the gene matches: 9. CDR3 loop: CASSHGTSGTNAGELFF. The sequenced CDR3 bases are TGCGCCAGCAGCCACGGGACTAGCGGGACCAACGCCGGGGAG.

In its sample, this clone was seen many times. The sequenced fragment ends 3 residues before the CDR3 boundary, so the rest is inferred from the germline J gene. The chain has TRBV20-1 and TRBJ1-5; D not resolved. This CDR3 has 13 residues. Trimming left V 0 bases short and J 5 bases short, with 8 bases between. Germline V gives CDR1 DFQATT, CDR2 SNEGSKA (reference sequence). The CDR3 bases that were read are TGCAGTGCTAGAGATTATCAGGATCAGCCC. Its translation: CSARDYQDQP. The CDR3 reads in full as CSARDYQDQPQHF.